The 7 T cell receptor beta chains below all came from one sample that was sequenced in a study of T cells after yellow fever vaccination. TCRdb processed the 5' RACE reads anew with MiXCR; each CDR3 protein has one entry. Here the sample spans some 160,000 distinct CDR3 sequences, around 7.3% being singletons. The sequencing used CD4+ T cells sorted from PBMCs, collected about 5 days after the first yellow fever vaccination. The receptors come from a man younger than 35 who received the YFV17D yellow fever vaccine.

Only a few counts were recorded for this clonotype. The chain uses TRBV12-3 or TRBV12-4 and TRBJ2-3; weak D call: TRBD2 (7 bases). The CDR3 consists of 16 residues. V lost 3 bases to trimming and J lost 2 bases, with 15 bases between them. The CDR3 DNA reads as TGTGCCAGCAGTTTTGGGGGGGGCAGCTCCACAGATACGCAGTATTTT. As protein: CASSFGGGSSTDTQYF.

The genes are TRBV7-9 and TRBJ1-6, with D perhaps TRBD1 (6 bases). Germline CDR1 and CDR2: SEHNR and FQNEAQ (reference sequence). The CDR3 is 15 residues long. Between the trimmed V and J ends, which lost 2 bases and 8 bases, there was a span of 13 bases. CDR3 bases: TGTGCCAGCAGCTTAAGAGGGGGGGGGGATTCACCCCTCCACTTT. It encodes CASSLRGGGDSPLHF. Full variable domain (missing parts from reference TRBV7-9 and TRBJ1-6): DTGVSQNPRHKITKRGQNVTFRCDPISEHNRLYWYRQTLGQGPEFLTYFQNEAQLEKSRLLSDRFSAERPKGSFSTLEIQRTEQGDSAMYLCASSLRGGGDSPLHFGNGTRLTVT.

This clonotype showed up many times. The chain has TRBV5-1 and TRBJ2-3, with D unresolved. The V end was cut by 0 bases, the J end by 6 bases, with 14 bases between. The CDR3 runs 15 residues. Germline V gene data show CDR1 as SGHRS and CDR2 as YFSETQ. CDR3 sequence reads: CASSLASVLRDTQYF. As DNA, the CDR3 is TGCGCCAGCAGCTTGGCCTCCGTCCTGCGGGATACGCAGTATTTT. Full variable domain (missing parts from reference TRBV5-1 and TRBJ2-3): KAGVTQTPRYLIKTRGQQVTLSCSPISGHRSVSWYQQTPGQGLQFLFEYFSETQRNKGNFPGRFSGRQFSNSRSEMNVSTLELGDSALYLCASSLASVLRDTQYFGPGTRLTVL.

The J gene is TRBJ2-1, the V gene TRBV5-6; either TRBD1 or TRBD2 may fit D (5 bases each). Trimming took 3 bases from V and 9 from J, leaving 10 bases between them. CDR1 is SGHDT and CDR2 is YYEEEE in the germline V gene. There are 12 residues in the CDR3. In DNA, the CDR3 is TGTGCCAGCAGCTCAGGGACGGGTGAGCAGTTCTTC. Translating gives CASSSGTGEQFF.

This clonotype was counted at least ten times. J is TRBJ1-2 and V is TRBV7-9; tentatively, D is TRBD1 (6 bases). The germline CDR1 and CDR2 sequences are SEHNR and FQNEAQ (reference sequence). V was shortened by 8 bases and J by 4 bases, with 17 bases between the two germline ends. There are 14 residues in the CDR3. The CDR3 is CASLLGARVYGYTF. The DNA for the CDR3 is TGTGCCAGCCTGTTGGGGGCAAGGGTCTATGGCTACACCTTC.

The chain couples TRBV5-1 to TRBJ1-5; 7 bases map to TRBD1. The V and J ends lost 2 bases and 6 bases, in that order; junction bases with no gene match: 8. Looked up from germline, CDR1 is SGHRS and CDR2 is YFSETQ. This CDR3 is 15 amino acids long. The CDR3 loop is CASSLSGGIFQPQHF. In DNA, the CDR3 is TGCGCCAGCAGCTTATCAGGGGGAATTTTTCAGCCCCAGCATTTT.

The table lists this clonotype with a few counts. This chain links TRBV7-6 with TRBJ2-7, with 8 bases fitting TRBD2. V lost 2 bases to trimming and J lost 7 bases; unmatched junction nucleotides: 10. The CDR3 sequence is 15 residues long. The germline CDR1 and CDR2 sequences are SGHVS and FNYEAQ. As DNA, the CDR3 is TGTGCCAGCAGCTTACCCCTAAGTCGGGGGGGGGAGCAGTACGTC. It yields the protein CASSLPLSRGGEQYV.